Below are 6 T cell receptor beta chains sequenced from a single sample in a study of radiotherapy plus CTLA-4 blockade in lung cancer. This table comes from immunoSEQ multiplex PCR, and its TCRdb copy is limited to in-frame clones, with some not included. The table includes roughly 45,000 clones, roughly 60% detected once. The sample consisted of peripheral blood, taken from a patient treated with radiotherapy plus ipilimumab. These receptors were collected from a human donor with non-small cell lung cancer who had a partial response to radiotherapy plus ipilimumab.

The gene calls are TRBV4-3 and TRBJ1-2, with TRBD1 matching over 7 bases. The germline gives CDR1 LGHNA, CDR2 YSLEER. The CDR3 spans 15 residues. V was clipped by 4 bases and J by 2 bases; unmatched bases: 7. This chain's CDR3 is CASSPSLQGNYGYTF. The CDR3 nucleotides are TGCGCCAGCAGCCCGAGTTTACAGGGGAACTATGGCTACACCTTC.

This chain uses TRBV2 with TRBJ2-5, with 7 bases lining up with TRBD1. Germline CDR1 reads SNHLY; CDR2 reads FYNNEI. CDR3 length: 12 amino acids. J gave up 9 bases and V 7 bases, and 8 bases lay outside the gene matches. CDR3: CASTGGLGAQYF. Here the CDR3 DNA reads TGTGCCAGCACAGGGGGTCTAGGTGCCCAGTACTTC.

This clone was counted once. The rearrangement uses TRBV4-1 and TRBJ2-2, with a weak D call TRBD2 (6 bases). The CDR3 spans 13 residues. Trimming stripped 4 bases from V and 5 bases from J, with 8 bases between. Per germline, CDR1 MGHRA and CDR2 YSYEKL. CDR3 sequence reads: CASSRGDTGELFF. As DNA, the CDR3 is TGCGCCAGCAGCCGGGGGGATACCGGGGAGCTGTTTTTT.

There are a few counts of this clone. The chain uses TRBV6-1 and TRBJ1-4; 7 positions match TRBD1. The CDR3 runs 13 residues. V dropped 10 bases and J dropped 7; count of bases not matched to a gene: 9. Germline lookup yields CDR1 MNHNS and CDR2 SASEGT. The CDR3 coding sequence is TGTGCCACATTCACAGGGGCTGGTGAAAAACTGTTTTTT. Translated, it gives CATFTGAGEKLFF.

The chain employs TRBV4-1 and TRBJ1-1, with no clear D. Germline assignment: CDR1 MGHRA and CDR2 YSYEKL. This CDR3 has 12 amino acids. V lost 0 bases, J lost 9 bases, and 8 bases lay in between. The CDR3 coding sequence is TGCGCCAGCAGCCAAGATCGGAGGAAAGCTTTCTTT. Translation: CASSQDRRKAFF.

This chain uses TRBV11-2 with TRBJ2-5; 13 bases fit TRBD2. The CDR3 is made up of 19 amino acids. Germline V gene sequence: CDR1 SGHAT, CDR2 FQNNGV. V gave up 0 bases and J gave up 5 bases; unmatched junction bases: 12. The CDR3 DNA sequence: TGTGCCAGCAGCTTAGATCGAGAGGGACTAGCGGGGAGAGGGGAGACCCAGTACTTC. Protein sequence: CASSLDREGLAGRGETQYF.